Each of the 26 T cell receptor beta chains below was sequenced from the same sample in a study of blood T cell repertoires in COVID-19. Repertoires were generated with immunoSEQ multiplex PCR, while TCRdb's copy carries only in-frame clones and drops some. The table has around 200,000 clones, just under 90% seen once. The source material was peripheral blood. Receptors originate from a woman younger than 30 who had recovered from COVID-19.

This chain joins TRBV6-6 and TRBJ2-3, with 11 bases fitting TRBD1. V lost 5 bases and J lost 2; bases outside the gene matches: 6. The CDR3 consists of 16 residues. Germline V gives CDR1 MNHNY, CDR2 SVGAGI (reference sequence). CDR3 region: CASSRGQGAYTDTQYF. The CDR3 region has the DNA TGTGCCAGCAGTCGAGGACAGGGGGCCTACACAGATACGCAGTATTTT.

The V and J genes are TRBV15 and TRBJ1-2; 8 bases fit TRBD1. The length of the CDR3 is 15 residues. Germline V gene lookup returns CDR1 LNHNV and CDR2 YYDKDF (reference sequence). V was clipped by 3 bases and J by 3 bases; unmatched bases: 6. Written as DNA, the CDR3 is TGTGCCACCAGCAGCGACAGGGGCCCGTACTATGGCTACACCTTC. This sequence encodes CATSSDRGPYYGYTF.

The chain has TRBV7-9 and TRBJ2-2, with TRBD1 as a possible D gene (6 bases). V gave up 6 bases and J gave up 5 bases, with 13 bases separating them. Germline V gene data show CDR1 as SEHNR and CDR2 as FQNEAQ (reference sequence). The CDR3 runs 14 residues. Here the CDR3 reads CASSPQGETGELFF. DNA for the CDR3: TGTGCCAGCAGTCCACAGGGTGAGACCGGGGAGCTGTTTTTT.

Regarding this clone: Other DNA variants within this sample encode the same CDR3. This chain uses TRBV11-1 with TRBJ1-1; TRBD1 agrees at 7 bases. With V trimmed by 2 bases and J by 4 bases, 4 bases remained unmatched. This CDR3 contains 14 residues. Germline V lookup: CDR1 SGHAT, CDR2 FQDESV (reference sequence). For the CDR3, the DNA is TGTGCCAGCAGCTTAACAGGGGATGGCACTGAAGCTTTCTTT. Amino acids: CASSLTGDGTEAFF.

This clone was picked up one time. The CDR3 here is CASSQGLVTGSYNEQFF. DNA for the CDR3: TGCGCCAGCAGCCAAGGACTAGTGACAGGGTCTTACAATGAGCAGTTCTTC. The chain has TRBV4-1 and TRBJ2-1; D perhaps matches TRBD1 (7 bases). This CDR3 is built from 17 residues. The V gene's germline CDR1 is MGHRA and CDR2 YSYEKL. Trimming pared 1 base from V and 4 bases from J, leaving 17 bases between.

This clone appeared a single time. The V gene is TRBV2, the J gene TRBJ2-7; 10 nucleotides line up with TRBD2. This CDR3 region has 13 residues. Looked up from germline, CDR1 is SNHLY and CDR2 is FYNNEI. V lost 7 bases, J lost 7 bases, and 7 bases stayed unmatched. This CDR3 is CASMEREGREQYV. CDR3 DNA: TGTGCCAGCATGGAGCGGGAGGGAAGAGAGCAGTACGTC.

CDR3 DNA: TGTGCCAGCAGCCGGCCGGGACAGGGAGAGAACACCATATATTTT. Its protein is CASSRPGQGENTIYF. The chain recombines TRBV7-2 with TRBJ1-3; 9 bases are a match to TRBD1. CDR3 length equals 15 residues. Germline V CDR1 and CDR2: SGHTA, FQGNSA. The J segment lost 7 bases and the V segment lost 5 bases, leaving 9 bases of the junction unmatched.

This clone occurred a few times. The chain combines TRBV4-3 with TRBJ2-7, with TRBD1 as a possible D gene (5 bases). The CDR3 totals 15 residues. The V gene lost 0 bases and the J gene lost 5 bases, with 14 bases spanning the gap. Germline V gene lookup returns CDR1 LGHNA and CDR2 YSLEER. The CDR3 protein is CASSQEIGVVNEQYF. The CDR3 bases are TGCGCCAGCAGCCAAGAAATAGGGGTAGTGAACGAGCAGTACTTC.

The chain is built from TRBV21-1 and TRBJ1-1; the D segment call TRBD1 is taken from the table without a DNA check. TRBV21-1 is assigned pseudogene status. This CDR3 has 15 amino acids. CDR3 sequence reads: CASHRDRGTGTEAFF. CDR3 DNA: TGTGCCAGCCACCGGGACAGGGGAACAGGTACTGAAGCTTTCTTT.

The V gene is TRBV20-1, the J gene TRBJ2-1, with a weak D call TRBD2 (6 bases). Trimming removed 6 bases from V and 3 bases from J, with 18 bases in between. Germline V CDR1 and CDR2: DFQATT, SNEGSKA (reference sequence). The CDR3 extends over 15 amino acids. The CDR3 bases are TGCAGTGCCAGTAGAGTGGGGGGATTCTACAATGAGCAGTTCTTC. This codes for CSASRVGGFYNEQFF.

The genes are TRBV3-1 (or the pseudogene TRBV3-2) and TRBJ2-7; tentatively, D is TRBD1 (6 bases). The germline gives CDR1 LGHDT, CDR2 YNNKEL (reference sequence). Between the trimmed V and J ends, which lost 1 base and 2 bases, there was a span of 6 bases. The CDR3 is made up of 13 amino acids. The CDR3 here is CASSQAGAYEQYF. The CDR3 region has the DNA TGTGCCAGCAGCCAAGCAGGGGCCTACGAGCAGTACTTC.

The chain couples TRBV7-9 to TRBJ1-1, with 9 bases that match TRBD1. The germline V gene encodes CDR1 SEHNR and CDR2 FQNEAQ (reference sequence). J gave up 7 bases and V 5 bases, and 5 bases lay outside the gene matches. There are 13 residues in the CDR3. This chain's CDR3 is CASSPGTGIEAFF. The DNA for the CDR3 is TGTGCCAGCAGCCCCGGGACAGGGATTGAAGCTTTCTTT.

In its sample, this clone was seen a few times. The chain is built from TRBV10-1 and TRBJ2-5; D remains unclear. The V gene's germline CDR1 is WNHNN and CDR2 SYGVQD (reference sequence). This CDR3 spans 14 amino acids. Trimming took 3 bases from V and 2 from J, leaving 10 bases between them. In nucleotides, the CDR3 is TGCGCCAGCAGTGACAGTACAGCACAAGAGACCCAGTACTTC. It encodes CASSDSTAQETQYF.

In DNA, the CDR3 is TGTGCCAGTAGTACACCCAGACAGGGGGCCGCCGATACGCAGTATTTT. It translates to CASSTPRQGAADTQYF. The V call is TRBV19, the J call TRBJ2-3; 10 bases fit TRBD1. There are 16 residues in the CDR3. V trimming: 4 bases; J trimming: 6 bases; junction bases outside the gene matches: 10. CDR1 LNHDA and CDR2 SQIVND come from the germline V gene (reference sequence). Supplemented by reference TRBV19 and TRBJ2-3, the full variable domain reads DGGITQSPKYLFRKEGQNVTLSCEQNLNHDAMYWYRQDPGQGLRLIYYSQIVNDFQKGDIAEGYSVSREKKESFPLTVTSAQKNPTAFYLCASSTPRQGAADTQYFGPGTRLTVL.

This clone was seen just once. This sequence joins TRBV18 and TRBJ2-2; weak D call: TRBD1 (5 bases). CDR1 KGHSH and CDR2 LQKENI come from the germline V gene. This CDR3 contains 16 residues. The V end was cut by 3 bases, the J end by 0 bases, with 11 bases between. CDR3 loop: CASSPVQVSNTGELFF. CDR3 coding DNA: TGTGCCAGCTCACCGGTACAGGTCTCGAACACCGGGGAGCTGTTTTTT.

DNA of the CDR3: TGTGCCAGCAGTGAAGGGTTGCGGGGCAGCTCCTACGAGCAGTACTTC. Translation gives CASSEGLRGSSYEQYF. V gene TRBV6-1 combines with J gene TRBJ2-7; possible D gene TRBD2, 6 bases. The ends were cut back, 1 base at V and 0 bases at J, with 13 bases in the middle. CDR1 is MNHNS, CDR2 SASEGT, per germline. The CDR3 consists of 16 residues.

This clone was picked up a small number of times. The CDR3: CASSPRGGLYEQYF. The CDR3 DNA follows: TGTGCCAGCAGCCCTCGGGGGGGACTTTACGAGCAGTACTTC. The rearrangement uses TRBV7-3 and TRBJ2-7, with 8 bases matching TRBD2. Germline V gene lookup returns CDR1 SGHTA and CDR2 FQGTGA. CDR3 length: 14 residues. Losses at the gene ends were 5 bases for V and 4 bases for J; bases not matched to a gene: 7.

This chain uses TRBV25-1 with TRBJ2-3, with 11 bases lining up with TRBD2. This CDR3 has 15 residues. Trimming cost V 11 bases and J 0 bases; bases outside gene matches: 7. Looked up from germline, CDR1 is MGHDK and CDR2 is SYGVNS. CDR3 in amino acids: CAGQGLAASTDTQYF. CDR3 in DNA: TGTGCCGGGCAGGGACTAGCGGCTAGCACAGATACGCAGTATTTT. The whole variable domain, remainder taken from reference TRBV25-1 and TRBJ2-3, is EADIYQTPRYLVIGTGKKITLECSQTMGHDKMYWYQQDPGMELHLIHYSYGVNSTEKGDLSSESTVSRIRTEHFPLTLESARPSHTSQYLCAGQGLAASTDTQYFGPGTRLTVL.

The rearrangement uses TRBV25-1 and TRBJ2-7, with 7 bases identical to TRBD1. The CDR3 contains 17 residues. V was clipped by 4 bases and J by 2 bases; unmatched bases: 14. Germline values: CDR1 MGHDK, CDR2 SYGVNS. DNA of the CDR3: TGTGCCAGCAGTGGGTCTCTCCGGGACAGATATACCTACGAGCAGTACTTC. Its protein is CASSGSLRDRYTYEQYF.

This sequence joins TRBV6-1 and TRBJ1-3; the match to TRBD1 covers 9 bases. The germline V gene has CDR1 MNHNS and CDR2 SASEGT. The CDR3 runs 18 residues. V trimming: 4 bases; J trimming: 0 bases; junction bases outside the gene matches: 10. CDR3 loop: CASSGRGQGAYSGNTIYF. CDR3 DNA: TGTGCCAGCAGTGGCCGGGGACAGGGCGCCTACTCTGGAAACACCATATATTTT.

CDR3 residues: CASSLGGSGANVLTF. CDR3 coding DNA: TGTGCCAGCAGCTTGGGGGGCTCTGGGGCCAACGTCCTGACTTTC. V usage is TRBV7-9 and J usage is TRBJ2-6, with D tentatively TRBD2 (6 bases). Germline assignment: CDR1 SEHNR and CDR2 FQNEAQ (reference sequence). The CDR3 length is 15 residues. The V end lost 3 bases, the J end lost 0 bases, and 6 bases lay between the germline ends.

This chain uses TRBV9 with TRBJ2-2; 9 bases map to TRBD2. Germline V gene lookup returns CDR1 SGDLS and CDR2 YYNGEE. The J segment lost 6 bases and the V segment lost 0 bases, leaving 6 bases of the junction unmatched. This CDR3 is 16 amino acids long. In nucleotides, the CDR3 is TGTGCCAGCAGCGTAGAGGGACTAGCATTCGCCGGGGAGCTGTTTTTT. It encodes CASSVEGLAFAGELFF.

The CDR3 sequence: CASSHKAHGLADNEQFF. The CDR3, as DNA: TGCGCCAGCAGCCATAAGGCCCATGGACTAGCAGACAATGAGCAGTTCTTC. The chain joins TRBV4-1 to TRBJ2-1, with 8 bases lining up with TRBD2. J lost 5 bases, V lost 3 bases, and 12 bases had no gene match. CDR1 MGHRA and CDR2 YSYEKL come from the germline V gene. There are 17 residues in the CDR3.

The CDR3 DNA follows: TGTGCCAGCAGCCGACAGGGGATGAACACTGAAGCTTTCTTT. It yields the protein CASSRQGMNTEAFF. This sequence joins TRBV6-6 and TRBJ1-1; 8 nucleotides line up with TRBD1. The CDR3 is made up of 14 amino acids. The germline V gene has CDR1 MNHNY and CDR2 SVGAGI (reference sequence). V lost 6 bases, J lost 0 bases, and 3 bases stayed unmatched.

The J gene is TRBJ1-2, the V gene TRBV9; TRBD1 agrees at 8 bases. Germline V CDR1 and CDR2: SGDLS, YYNGEE. With 4 bases clipped from V and 4 bases from J, the junction kept 6 bases outside the gene matches. The length of the CDR3 is 14 residues. This chain's CDR3 is CASSNGQGPYGYTF. The CDR3, as DNA: TGTGCCAGCAGCAATGGACAGGGCCCCTATGGCTACACCTTC.

Only a few counts were recorded for this clone. The chain employs TRBV3-1 (or the pseudogene TRBV3-2) and TRBJ2-2; maybe TRBD2 (6 bases). The CDR3 is 13 amino acids. Trimming shortened V by 5 bases and J by 6 bases, and 10 bases separated the two germline ends. Germline V gene sequence: CDR1 LGHDT, CDR2 YNNKEL (reference sequence). CDR3 residues: CASSARLAGELFF. In DNA form, the CDR3 reads TGTGCCAGCAGCGCGAGACTAGCCGGGGAGCTGTTTTTT.